Detailed here is one T cell receptor beta chain. Assay: immunoSEQ multiplex PCR; the TCRdb copy retains only in-frame clones and omits some. The sample includes 150,000 to 200,000 clones, approximately 87% seen only once; the top ten take 1.4%. The CDR3 length is 17 residues. CDR1 and CDR2 from the germline V gene are LNHDA and SQIVND (reference sequence). Trimming removed 5 bases from V and 0 bases from J; junction bases left unmatched: 3. This sample was included in a study of cytomegalovirus exposure and HLA in healthy donors. The V and J genes are TRBV19 and TRBJ2-1; 14 nucleotides align to TRBD2. The source material was PBMCs. This receptor was obtained from a woman aged 30 to 39 in good health and CMV-seronegative. The CDR3 loop reads CASSRTSGGNSYNEQFF. The CDR3, as DNA: TGTGCCAGTAGTCGGACTAGCGGGGGGAACTCCTACAATGAGCAGTTCTTC.